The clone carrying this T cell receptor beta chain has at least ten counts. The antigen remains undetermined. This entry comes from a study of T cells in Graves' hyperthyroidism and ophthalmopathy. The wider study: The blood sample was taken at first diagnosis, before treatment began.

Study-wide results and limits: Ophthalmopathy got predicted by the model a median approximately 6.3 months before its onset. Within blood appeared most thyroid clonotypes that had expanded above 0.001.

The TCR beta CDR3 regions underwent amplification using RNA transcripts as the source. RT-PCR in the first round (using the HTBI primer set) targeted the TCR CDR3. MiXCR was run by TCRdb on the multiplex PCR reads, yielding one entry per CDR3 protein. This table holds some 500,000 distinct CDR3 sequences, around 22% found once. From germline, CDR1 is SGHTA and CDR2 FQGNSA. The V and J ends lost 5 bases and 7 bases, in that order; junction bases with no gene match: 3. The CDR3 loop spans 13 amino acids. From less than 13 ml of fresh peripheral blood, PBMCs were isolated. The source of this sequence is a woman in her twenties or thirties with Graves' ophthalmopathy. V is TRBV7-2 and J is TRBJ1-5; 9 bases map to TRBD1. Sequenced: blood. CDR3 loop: CASSPDRGQPQHF. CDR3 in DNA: TGTGCCAGCAGCCCGGACAGGGGACAGCCCCAGCATTTT. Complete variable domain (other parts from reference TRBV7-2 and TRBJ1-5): GAGVSQSPSNKVTEKGKDVELRCDPISGHTALYWYRQSLGQGLEFLIYFQGNSAPDKSGLPSDRFSAERTGGSVSTLTIQRTQQEDSAVYLCASSPDRGQPQHFGDGTRLSIL.